This is a list of T cell receptor beta chains from one sample in a study of T cells in Graves' hyperthyroidism and ophthalmopathy. MiXCR, applied by TCRdb to the multiplex PCR reads, yields one record per CDR3 protein. The data show about 380,000 distinct CDR3 sequences, approximately 14% seen once. Specimen: blood. These receptors were obtained from a woman aged 60-75 years with Graves' hyperthyroidism. Both conserved end residues are part of each CDR3. Fields, in order: V gene, D gene, clone size, J gene, CDR3 protein, CDR3 DNA. The D gene is left open where the match is weak. Clone size is given for some rows only: seen once, a few or many times, or a class if the clone is expanded.

TRBV6-1	-	many	TRBJ1-1	CASNRNTEAFF	TGTGCCAGCAACAGGAACACTGAAGCTTTCTTT
TRBV3-1	-	many	TRBJ1-2	CASSQGGIYYGYTF	TGTGCCAGCAGCCAAGGTGGAATATACTATGGCTACACCTTC
TRBV12-5	-	few	TRBJ2-7	CASGIRIRDTGEQYF	TGTGCTAGTGGTATTCGAATCCGGGACACCGGCGAGCAGTACTTC
TRBV27	TRBD1	many	TRBJ2-7	CASSLSGQGAYEQYF	TGTGCCAGCAGTCTATCGGGACAGGGAGCCTACGAGCAGTACTTC
TRBV5-1	-	many	TRBJ2-5	CASSLETGRETQYF	TGCGCCAGCAGCTTGGAAACAGGGCGGGAGACCCAGTACTTC
TRBV19	-	few	TRBJ1-4	CASSTGATGGNEKLFF	TGTGCCAGTAGTACCGGCGCGACCGGGGGAAATGAAAAACTGTTTTTT
TRBV12-5	-	many	TRBJ1-5	CASGLDQPQHF	TGTGCTAGTGGTTTGGACCAGCCCCAGCATTTT
TRBV30	-	-	TRBJ1-5	CAWRFRVGNQPQHF	TGCGCCTGGAGATTCAGGGTTGGCAATCAGCCCCAGCATTTT
TRBV4-1	-	-	TRBJ2-7	CASSQGGLYEQYF	TGCGCCAGCAGCCAAGGGGGTCTCTACGAGCAGTACTTC
TRBV5-8	-	few	TRBJ2-2	CASSIRTANTGELFF	TGTGCCAGCAGCATACGGACAGCGAACACCGGGGAGCTGTTTTTT
TRBV4-1	-	few	TRBJ1-1	CASSQDGYDGTEAFF	TGCGCCAGCAGCCAAGATGGTTACGACGGCACTGAAGCTTTCTTT
TRBV5-1	-	many	TRBJ1-4	CASGRATNEKLFF	TGCGCCAGCGGGAGGGCAACTAATGAAAAACTGTTTTTT
TRBV15	TRBD2	-	TRBJ2-7	CATSRDTSDYEQYF	TGTGCCACCAGCAGAGATACTAGCGACTACGAGCAGTACTTC
TRBV28	TRBD1	many	TRBJ1-2	CASSYAGGLGYGYTF	TGTGCCAGCAGTTATGCAGGGGGTCTGGGCTATGGCTACACCTTC
TRBV7-9	TRBD1	many	TRBJ1-2	CASSLQGMDGYTF	TGTGCCAGCAGCCTACAGGGGATGGATGGCTACACCTTC
TRBV2	-	many	TRBJ2-4	CASSEGVKNIQYF	TGTGCCAGCAGTGAAGGGGTAAAAAACATTCAGTACTTC
TRBV7-2	TRBD2	many	TRBJ2-7	CASSLVRWIGGGRESYEQYF	TGTGCCAGCAGCTTAGTTAGGTGGATTGGCGGCGGGAGGGAATCCTACGAGCAGTACTTC
TRBV7-3	-	-	TRBJ1-6	CASSLSGAHSPLHF	TGTGCCAGCAGCTTATCAGGGGCGCATTCACCCCTCCACTTT
TRBV5-1	TRBD1	-	TRBJ2-3	CASTTDRGTDTQYF	TGCGCCAGCACCACGGACAGGGGAACAGATACGCAGTATTTT
TRBV6-1	-	few	TRBJ2-3	CASTAGSSTDTQYF	TGTGCCAGCACGGCGGGGTCTAGCACAGATACGCAGTATTTT
TRBV9	TRBD1	-	TRBJ2-1	CASSPGQRSYNEQFF	TGTGCCAGCAGCCCGGGACAGCGGTCCTACAATGAGCAGTTCTTC
TRBV28	TRBD2	many	TRBJ2-7	CASSSPSTSAEQYF	TGTGCCAGCAGTTCACCCTCGACTAGCGCCGAGCAGTACTTC
TRBV5-1	-	-	TRBJ1-5	CASSPGPARNF	TGCGCCAGCAGCCCCGGGCCCGCTAGGAATTTT
TRBV2	TRBD1	many	TRBJ2-1	CASRETGTGKNEQFF	TGTGCCAGCAGAGAAACCGGGACAGGGAAAAATGAGCAGTTCTTC
TRBV24-1	-	few	TRBJ1-1	CATSDRRGGVTEAFF	TGTGCCACCAGTGACCGCCGGGGGGGCGTCACTGAAGCTTTCTTT
TRBV18	-	many	TRBJ1-5	CASSLGTTQPQHF	TGTGCCAGCTCACTCGGGACAACTCAGCCCCAGCATTTT
TRBV11-3	-	many	TRBJ2-1	CASSLVRLASDNEQFF	TGTGCCAGCAGCTTAGTGAGGCTAGCGAGCGACAATGAGCAGTTCTTC
TRBV5-4	-	few	TRBJ2-1	CASSSVAGNNEQFF	TGTGCCAGCAGCTCAGTGGCGGGGAACAATGAGCAGTTCTTC
TRBV20-1	TRBD1	many	TRBJ1-2	CSARVTGGGGYTF	TGCAGTGCTAGAGTCACAGGGGGAGGTGGCTACACCTTC
TRBV6-5	-	few	TRBJ1-6	CASSYSEYNSPLHF	TGTGCCAGCAGTTACTCGGAATATAATTCACCCCTCCACTTT
TRBV29-1	-	many	TRBJ2-1	CSVQTGRVFGEQFF	TGCAGCGTCCAGACAGGGAGGGTTTTTGGTGAGCAGTTCTTC
TRBV3-1	TRBD1	many	TRBJ2-7	CASSQVPTGGIEQYF	TGTGCCAGCAGCCAAGTTCCAACAGGGGGCATCGAGCAGTACTTC
TRBV19	-	few	TRBJ2-7	CASSVTRAYEQYF	TGTGCCAGTAGTGTGACAAGGGCCTACGAGCAGTACTTC
TRBV5-1	-	-	TRBJ2-5	CASSLAPAGSGQETQYF	TGCGCCAGCAGCTTGGCACCGGCCGGGAGCGGCCAAGAGACCCAGTACTTC
TRBV19	-	-	TRBJ2-7	CASRPGRGFYEQYF	TGTGCCAGTAGACCGGGGCGCGGGTTTTACGAGCAGTACTTC
TRBV14	TRBD2	many	TRBJ2-7	CASSHFTSGRSYEQYF	TGTGCCAGCAGCCACTTTACTAGCGGGAGATCGTACGAGCAGTACTTC
TRBV24-1	-	-	TRBJ2-2	CATSDPYRELFF	TGTGCCACCAGTGACCCATACCGGGAGCTGTTTTTT
TRBV5-1	-	many	TRBJ2-7	CASSVAGLNEQYF	TGCGCCAGCAGTGTGGCGGGTCTGAACGAGCAGTACTTC
TRBV24-1	TRBD1	many	TRBJ2-1	CAIQQNRGNGNEQFF	TGTGCCATCCAACAAAACAGGGGAAACGGCAATGAGCAGTTCTTC
TRBV5-6	-	-	TRBJ2-2	CASSQIQGTGELFF	TGTGCCAGCAGCCAAATACAGGGAACCGGGGAGCTGTTTTTT
TRBV7-2	TRBD1	few	TRBJ1-6	CASSLRPGQGNPPLHF	TGTGCCAGCAGCTTAAGACCGGGACAGGGTAATCCACCCCTCCACTTT
TRBV12-3/TRBV12-4	TRBD2	many	TRBJ2-2	CASSLEGGDTGELFF	TGTGCCAGCAGTTTAGAGGGAGGGGACACCGGGGAGCTGTTTTTT
TRBV27	-	many	TRBJ2-3	CASSSYYTDTQYF	TGTGCCAGCAGTTCCTACTACACAGATACGCAGTATTTT